A single sample gave rise to the 3 T cell receptor beta chains below, sequenced in a study of blood T cell repertoires in COVID-19. Measured with immunoSEQ multiplex PCR; TCRdb has only the in-frame clones, and not every one. The data show about 220,000 clones, under 90% seen once. The sequencing input was PBMCs or T cells enriched from blood (not recorded which). These receptors all come from a woman in her thirties or forties who had been exposed to COVID-19.

The chain carries TRBV19 and TRBJ2-7, with 8 bases lining up with TRBD1. The CDR3 is 14 residues long. J lost 3 bases, V lost 3 bases, and 4 bases had no gene match. CDR1 is LNHDA, CDR2 SQIVND, per germline (reference sequence). Written as DNA, the CDR3 is TGTGCCAGTAGTATCTACAGGGGGAACTACGAGCAGTACTTC. It yields the protein CASSIYRGNYEQYF.

The V gene is TRBV19, the J gene TRBJ1-1; D ambiguous. Germline V gene data show CDR1 as LNHDA and CDR2 as SQIVND (reference sequence). Trimming stripped 5 bases from V and 10 bases from J, with 17 bases between. CDR3 length equals 13 residues. The CDR3 DNA reads as TGTGCCAGTAGTCCCCGGGATATGCCATTAGCTTTCTTT. It encodes CASSPRDMPLAFF.

The J gene is TRBJ1-1, the V gene TRBV19, with a weak D call TRBD1 (5 bases). V was cut by 6 bases and J by 0 bases, with 17 bases left in between. Germline V lookup: CDR1 LNHDA, CDR2 SQIVND (reference sequence). CDR3 length: 16 residues. The CDR3 here is CASRGRAGPMNTEAFF. CDR3 DNA sequence: TGTGCCAGTAGGGGCAGGGCTGGCCCTATGAACACTGAAGCTTTCTTT.